This T cell receptor beta chain was obtained from a study of brain metastases from non-small cell lung cancer. The CDR3 contains 16 residues. Trimming pared 1 base from V and 5 bases from J, leaving 17 bases between. Germline lookup yields CDR1 KGHSH and CDR2 LQKENI. Libraries were prepared by immunoSEQ multiplex PCR; TCRdb keeps only in-frame clonotypes and omits some of them. The sample carries 15,000 or so clones, around 86% recorded once. The chain combines TRBV18 with TRBJ1-2; D call uncertain. Specimen: primary lung tumor tissue. The origin of this receptor is a donor at least 40 years old with non-small cell lung cancer. CDR3 bases: TGTGCCAGCTCACCACTACCCCGAAGTTCCCCTTATGGCTACACCTTC. It translates to CASSPLPRSSPYGYTF. The variable domain in full, completed from reference TRBV18 and TRBJ1-2, reads NAGVMQNPRHLVRRRGQEARLRCSPMKGHSHVYWYRQLPEEGLKFMVYLQKENIIDESGMPKERFSAEFPKEGPSILRIQQVVRGDSAAYFCASSPLPRSSPYGYTFGSGTRLTVV.